What follows are 24 T cell receptor beta chains derived from one specimen sequenced in a study of cytomegalovirus exposure and HLA in healthy donors. The PCR ran on 60 Vbeta and 13 Jbeta primers. The method was immunoSEQ multiplex PCR; TCRdb's version includes in-frame clones alone and lacks a portion of them. Seen here are fewer than 200,000 clones, roughly 70% observed once, and the top ten hold about 1.6%. What was sequenced was PBMCs. These receptors were collected from a girl aged 10 to 17 in good health and CMV-seronegative.

The V call is TRBV5-6, the J call TRBJ1-5; 10 bases match TRBD1. Germline CDR1 and CDR2: SGHDT and YYEEEE. Unmatched junction bases numbered 4, after V lost 1 base and J lost 6 bases. CDR3 length: 15 residues. As DNA, the CDR3 is TGTGCCAGCAGCTTGAGACAGGGGGCGACTCAGCCCCAGCATTTT. It encodes CASSLRQGATQPQHF.

This chain uses TRBV6-6 with TRBJ2-7, with 9 bases matching TRBD2. The CDR3 spans 15 residues. Germline V gene sequence: CDR1 MNHNY, CDR2 SVGAGI (reference sequence). Trimming cost V 6 bases and J 0 bases; bases outside gene matches: 6. CDR3 coding DNA: TGTGCCAGCAGGACTAGCGGTTTTAGCTCCTACGAGCAGTACTTC. It codes for CASRTSGFSSYEQYF.

The CDR3 DNA sequence: TGTGCCAGCAGTCCCCGGGACAGGGGGCCGCGCTGGGAGACCCAGTACTTC. Translated, it gives CASSPRDRGPRWETQYF. J is TRBJ2-5 and V is TRBV25-1, with 12 nucleotides matching TRBD1. Germline V gives CDR1 MGHDK, CDR2 SYGVNS. The CDR3 contains 17 residues. V gave up 5 bases and J gave up 5 bases; unmatched junction bases: 12.

The rearrangement links TRBV6-1 to TRBJ1-3; D unclear. Germline CDR1 is MNHNS and CDR2 is SASEGT. The ends were cut back, 8 bases at V and 0 bases at J, with 14 bases in the middle. This CDR3 is built from 15 residues. The CDR3 is CASRLDRSSGNTIYF. For the CDR3, the DNA is TGTGCCAGCCGATTAGACCGGAGCTCTGGAAACACCATATATTTT.

In this sample, this clone turned up once. V is TRBV19 and J is TRBJ1-3; 7 bases map to TRBD1. Unmatched junction bases numbered 4, after V lost 5 bases and J lost 0 bases. CDR3 length equals 15 residues. Per germline, CDR1 LNHDA and CDR2 SQIVND (reference sequence). Here the CDR3 reads CASSVGTASGNTIYF. CDR3 sequence (DNA): TGTGCCAGTAGTGTTGGGACAGCCTCTGGAAACACCATATATTTT.

The V and J genes are TRBV4-2 and TRBJ2-1; 15 bases align to TRBD2. This CDR3 comprises 19 residues. The germline V gene has CDR1 LGHNA and CDR2 YNFKEQ. V was pared by 6 bases and J by 0 bases, with 9 bases of the junction left unmatched. The CDR3 nucleotides are TGTGCCAGCAGTGAGCCGGGACTAGCGGGGGGAAACTCCTACAATGAGCAGTTCTTC. Its translation is CASSEPGLAGGNSYNEQFF.

The rearrangement joins TRBV7-9 to TRBJ1-2, with D possibly being TRBD1 (5 bases). This CDR3 is built from 14 residues. Germline CDR1 and CDR2: SEHNR and FQNEAQ (reference sequence). V was shortened by 1 base and J by 4 bases, with 10 bases between the two germline ends. The CDR3, as DNA: TGTGCCAGCAGCTTAGAGGGACTCTCCTATGGCTACACCTTC. As protein: CASSLEGLSYGYTF.

The rearrangement joins TRBV5-6 to TRBJ2-5, with D possibly TRBD1 on 5 matching bases. V lost 5 bases to trimming and J lost 5 bases, with 16 bases between them. The germline gives CDR1 SGHDT, CDR2 YYEEEE. This CDR3 spans 14 amino acids. The CDR3 region is CASRSRQYGETQYF. DNA of the CDR3: TGTGCCAGCAGAAGTCGACAGTATGGGGAGACCCAGTACTTC. Using reference TRBV5-6 and TRBJ2-5 for the parts outside the CDR3, the full variable domain is DAGVTQSPTHLIKTRGQQVTLRCSPKSGHDTVSWYQQALGQGPQFIFQYYEEEERQRGNFPDRFSGHQFPNYSSELNVNALLLGDSALYLCASRSRQYGETQYFGPGTRLLVL.

J is TRBJ1-2 and V is TRBV6-5; TRBD1 matches 8 bases. The J segment lost 4 bases and the V segment lost 5 bases, leaving 6 bases of the junction unmatched. In germline, CDR1 is MNHEY, CDR2 SVGAGI. The CDR3 sequence is 14 residues long. DNA for the CDR3: TGTGCCAGCAGTATGACAGGGGTTAGCTATGGCTACACCTTC. This codes for CASSMTGVSYGYTF.

The chain combines TRBV20-1 with TRBJ1-4; D is undetermined. CDR3 length: 11 amino acids. Germline assignment: CDR1 DFQATT and CDR2 SNEGSKA (reference sequence). Trimming took off 7 bases at V and 7 bases at J, with 10 bases between the two ends. The CDR3 here is CSGRLSEKLFF. The CDR3 coding sequence is TGCAGTGGGCGACTCTCTGAAAAACTGTTTTTT.

The J gene is TRBJ1-2, the V gene TRBV29-1; the D gene is possibly TRBD1 (6 bases). Germline V CDR1 and CDR2: SQVTM, ANQGSEA. The length of the CDR3 is 13 residues. The V end lost 7 bases, the J end lost 3 bases, and 15 bases lay between the germline ends. The CDR3 coding sequence is TGCAGCGGGGGGGGCGGGGGAGACTATGGCTACACCTTC. Residues: CSGGGGGDYGYTF.

The chain employs TRBV19 and TRBJ1-5; D not certain. Germline-derived CDR1 and CDR2 are LNHDA and SQIVND (reference sequence). V was shortened by 3 bases and J by 0 bases, with 12 bases between the two germline ends. The CDR3 is made up of 16 amino acids. The CDR3 DNA follows: TGTGCCAGTAGTATCATTAGATTGCTTAGCAATCAGCCCCAGCATTTT. It is translated as CASSIIRLLSNQPQHF. The full variable domain, completed using reference TRBV19 and TRBJ1-5, is DGGITQSPKYLFRKEGQNVTLSCEQNLNHDAMYWYRQDPGQGLRLIYYSQIVNDFQKGDIAEGYSVSREKKESFPLTVTSAQKNPTAFYLCASSIIRLLSNQPQHFGDGTRLSIL.

The V gene is TRBV28, the J gene TRBJ2-3; TRBD1 matches 8 bases. Germline lookup yields CDR1 MDHEN and CDR2 SYDVKM. V shed 5 bases and J 4 bases; nucleotides not matched to a gene: 5. The CDR3 runs to 14 residues. The CDR3, as DNA: TGTGCCAGCAGTATAGGACAGGGACCAGATACGCAGTATTTT. It translates to CASSIGQGPDTQYF.

The chain carries TRBV6-1 and TRBJ1-5, with 7 bases aligning to TRBD1. CDR1 and CDR2 from the germline V gene are MNHNS and SASEGT. The CDR3 is made up of 13 amino acids. J gave up 5 bases and V 5 bases, and 3 bases lay outside the gene matches. This CDR3 reads CASSRQGDQPQHF. In DNA, the CDR3 is TGTGCCAGCAGTCGACAGGGAGATCAGCCCCAGCATTTT.

V and J are TRBV15 and TRBJ1-1; no definite D call. This CDR3 has 12 amino acids. Germline V gives CDR1 LNHNV, CDR2 YYDKDF (reference sequence). The V end lost 3 bases, the J end lost 2 bases, and 4 bases lay between the germline ends. CDR3 bases: TGTGCCACCAGCAGCTCCAACACTGAAGCTTTCTTT. As protein: CATSSSNTEAFF.

The chain employs TRBV29-1 and TRBJ2-5; D may be TRBD1 (6 bases). The germline V gene has CDR1 SQVTM and CDR2 ANQGSEA. The CDR3 is made up of 15 amino acids. V was pared by 7 bases and J by 2 bases, with 20 bases between. The CDR3: CSARSFGRGQETQYF. CDR3 coding DNA: TGCAGCGCCCGAAGTTTTGGCAGGGGTCAAGAGACCCAGTACTTC.

The rearrangement uses TRBV11-2 and TRBJ2-7; D is undetermined. From germline, CDR1 is SGHAT and CDR2 FQNNGV. The CDR3 loop spans 13 amino acids. V was cut by 1 base and J by 3 bases, with 7 bases left in between. The CDR3 nucleotides read TGTGCCAGCAGCTTAGGGTCGGGCTACGAGCAGTACTTC. Translation: CASSLGSGYEQYF.

About this clone: At one of its ends the junction is not consistent with the germline gene, which may arise from a read error. The chain joins TRBV6-1 to TRBJ1-1; D uncertain. The CDR3 totals 15 residues. CDR1 MNHNS and CDR2 SASEGT come from the germline V gene. This CDR3 is CASSEERYLNNEAFF. DNA for the CDR3: TGTGCCAGCAGTGAAGAGAGGTACCTCAACAATGAAGCTTTCTTT.

This chain joins TRBV7-9 and TRBJ2-2; TRBD2 is a possible D gene (5 bases). The CDR3 is 12 residues long. Germline V gene sequence: CDR1 SEHNR, CDR2 FQNEAQ (reference sequence). V lost 3 bases and J 8 bases, leaving 7 bases between the germline ends. The CDR3 DNA reads as TGTGCCAGCAGCTTCGGAGGTGGGGAGCTGTTTTTT. Translation gives CASSFGGGELFF.

This clone has only a few counts. V and J are TRBV5-1 and TRBJ1-6; possibly TRBD1 for D (5 bases). V dropped 1 base and J dropped 7 bases, with 15 bases sitting between them. CDR1 and CDR2 (germline): SGHRS, YFSETQ. This CDR3 spans 16 amino acids. This CDR3 reads CASSLFTGSSNSPLHF. DNA for the CDR3: TGCGCCAGCAGCTTGTTTACAGGAAGCTCCAATTCACCCCTCCACTTT.

Only a few counts were recorded for this clone. The chain employs TRBV7-9 and TRBJ1-1; D ambiguous. The CDR3 totals 13 residues. The germline CDR1 and CDR2 sequences are SEHNR and FQNEAQ (reference sequence). Trimming shortened V by 5 bases and J by 2 bases, and 9 bases separated the two germline ends. The CDR3 here is CASSVRINTEAFF. The CDR3 nucleotides are TGTGCCAGCAGCGTCAGAATAAACACTGAAGCTTTCTTT.

The gene calls are TRBV7-6 and TRBJ1-1; D is ambiguous. The length of the CDR3 is 15 residues. Germline V gene lookup returns CDR1 SGHVS and CDR2 FNYEAQ. Trimming cost V 1 base and J 6 bases, with 15 bases left between them. CDR3 loop: CASSLGASIVAEAFF. CDR3 DNA: TGTGCCAGCAGCTTAGGGGCCTCAATCGTTGCTGAAGCTTTCTTT.

This clone has more than one count but fewer than ten. This sequence joins TRBV13 and TRBJ1-1, with TRBD1 identical over 8 bases. V was clipped by 1 base and J by 1 base; unmatched bases: 2. The CDR3 sequence is 15 residues long. Germline-derived CDR1 and CDR2 are PRHDT and FYEKMQ (reference sequence). The CDR3 sequence: CASSLAGTGNTEAFF. CDR3 DNA: TGTGCCAGCAGCTTAGCCGGGACAGGGAACACTGAAGCTTTCTTT.

V and J are TRBV4-2 and TRBJ2-5; D gene ambiguous. V gave up 0 bases and J gave up 4 bases, with 6 bases separating them. Looked up from germline, CDR1 is LGHNA and CDR2 is YNFKEQ. The CDR3 runs 13 residues. CDR3 protein: CASSQDNGETQYF. The CDR3 region has the DNA TGTGCCAGCAGCCAAGATAACGGAGAGACCCAGTACTTC.